The next 8 T cell receptor beta chains were all read from a single sample in a study of T cell repertoires in cytomegalovirus infection. Antigens of these TCRs are unknown. In TCRdb, the reads were re-called with MiXCR into one record per CDR3 protein. Of 550,000 to 850,000 distinct CDR3 sequences detected, around 32% appear once; the ten largest clones hold approximately 18%. Sample: cultured PBMCs, taken from culture after CMV antigen stimulation. The receptors were sampled from a human donor in good health (CMV status not recorded). Some clones in this sample may be carry-over from other donors' samples.

The chain joins TRBV6-2 or TRBV6-3 to TRBJ2-7, with D possibly being TRBD1 (5 bases). The CDR3 loop spans 18 amino acids. Germline assignment: CDR1 MNHEY and CDR2 SVGEGT. The V gene lost 0 bases and the J gene lost 6 bases, with 24 bases spanning the gap. The DNA for the CDR3 is TGTGCCAGCAGTTACTCGATAGCTTGGGCAGGGTACCGTGGCGAGCAGTACTTC. Its translation: CASSYSIAWAGYRGEQYF.

As DNA, the CDR3 is TGTGCCAGCAGCTCACCTTGGGGGAGTAATGAGCAGTTCTTC. Its protein product is CASSSPWGSNEQFF. This chain uses TRBV7-2 with TRBJ2-1, with D perhaps assigned TRBD1 or TRBD2 (5 bases each). This CDR3 has 14 residues. The germline V and J ends were trimmed by 4 bases and 7 bases, with 14 bases remaining between them. Germline CDR1 SGHTA, CDR2 FQGNSA.

The chain combines TRBV4-3 with TRBJ2-4; maybe TRBD2 (5 bases). V lost 0 bases and J lost 6, with 9 bases in between. The CDR3 is made up of 14 amino acids. Germline lookup yields CDR1 LGHNA and CDR2 YSLEER. CDR3 sequence (DNA): TGCGCCAGCAGCCAAGATGAGGGTACAAACATTCAGTACTTC. Translated, it gives CASSQDEGTNIQYF.

This clonotype was picked up a small number of times. The CDR3 loop is CASSQDSGSNQPQHF. The DNA for the CDR3 is TGCGCCAGCAGCCAAGATAGTGGGAGCAATCAGCCCCAGCATTTT. This chain links TRBV4-3 with TRBJ1-5, with D unclear. The CDR3 has 15 amino acids. Trimming removed 0 bases from V and 1 base from J, with 7 bases in between. Per germline, CDR1 LGHNA and CDR2 YSLEER.

This clonotype was found a few times. The gene calls are TRBV15 and TRBJ1-4; no definite D call. The germline V gene has CDR1 LNHNV and CDR2 YYDKDF (reference sequence). The CDR3 loop spans 15 amino acids. V was clipped by 3 bases and J by 0 bases, with 8 bases between them. The CDR3 nucleotides are TGTGCCACCAGCAGGGTGGCCGCAACTAATGAAAAACTGTTTTTT. This codes for CATSRVAATNEKLFF.

This clonotype occurred many times. The chain employs TRBV5-6 and TRBJ1-1; the D gene is possibly TRBD1 (5 bases). V lost 3 bases and J lost 0, with 12 bases in between. The CDR3 runs 15 residues. Per germline, CDR1 SGHDT and CDR2 YYEEEE. The CDR3 DNA reads as TGTGCCAGCAGCTCCCTGACAGTGCTGAACACTGAAGCTTTCTTT. It yields the protein CASSSLTVLNTEAFF.

This clonotype was seen a handful of times. The genes are TRBV6-1 and TRBJ1-5; D is ambiguous. The CDR3 is 13 residues long. Trimming stripped 2 bases from V and 4 bases from J, with 6 bases between. CDR1 MNHNS and CDR2 SASEGT come from the germline V gene. Written as DNA, the CDR3 is TGTGCCAGCAGTGAACAGCCAAATCAGCCCCAGCATTTT. The encoded protein is CASSEQPNQPQHF.

As regards this clonotype: The junction shows a germline mismatch at one end, possibly a read error. This chain links TRBV30 with TRBJ2-3, with D possibly being TRBD2 (6 bases). Germline CDR1 GTSNPN, CDR2 SVGIG (reference sequence). The CDR3 runs to 14 residues. CDR3 region: CDWTRGSGTDTQYF. The DNA for the CDR3 is TGTGACTGGACCCGGGGTAGCGGTACAGATACGCAGTATTTT.